The following is a T cell receptor (beta chain) sequence with its context. Its specificity is unknown. This entry belongs to a study of CD8+CD57+ T cells in acquired aplastic anemia. Study-wide context: The average for DNA from sorted CD4+ and CD8+ cells was roughly 3 ug.

The template used for profiling TCR beta VDJ and CDR3 was genomic DNA. Each CDR3 protein is one row after TCRdb ran MiXCR on the reads. Of about 210,000 distinct CDR3 sequences in the sample, roughly 55% were seen once. Overall study results and limits: Patients had roughly 29 CD8+ CDR3 sequences in common with controls (the shared set).

This CDR3 comprises 12 residues. V was pared by 7 bases and J by 7 bases, with 11 bases between. From germline, CDR1 is LNHDA and CDR2 SQIVND (reference sequence). This TCR came from a human donor in good health. Sequences were obtained from sorted CD4+, CD8+, or CD8+CD57+ T cells (not recorded which) from PBMCs. J is TRBJ1-5 and V is TRBV19, with a possible D match to TRBD1 (5 bases). The CDR3 region is CASTGGGQPQHF. In DNA form, the CDR3 reads TGTGCCAGTACGGGGGGAGGACAGCCCCAGCATTTT.